Described below is a single T cell receptor (beta chain) sequence and its context. Repertoires were generated with immunoSEQ multiplex PCR, while TCRdb's copy carries only in-frame clones and drops some. The table shows about 220,000 clones, with approximately 86% occurring only once. This entry belongs to a study of blood T cell repertoires in COVID-19. Germline V gives CDR1 SNHLY, CDR2 FYNNEI. Trimming took 7 bases from V and 5 from J, leaving 11 bases between them. The CDR3 loop spans 13 amino acids. The sequence was obtained from a woman older than 75 with acute or convalescent COVID-19. Input material: peripheral blood. The chain uses TRBV2 and TRBJ2-2; no firm D call. This CDR3 reads CASNRVATGELFF. The CDR3 coding sequence is TGTGCCAGCAACCGGGTCGCTACCGGGGAGCTGTTTTTT. The variable domain in full, with the rest retrieved from reference TRBV2 and TRBJ2-2, is EPEVTQTPSHQVTQMGQEVILRCVPISNHLYFYWYRQILGQKVEFLVSFYNNEISEKSEIFDDQFSVERPDGSNFTLKIRSTKLEDSAMYFCASNRVATGELFFGEGSRLTVL.